A selection of T cell receptor beta chains follows, all from one sample in a study of T cells in Graves' hyperthyroidism and ophthalmopathy. TCRdb itself ran the multiplex PCR reads through MiXCR, one entry per CDR3 protein. The sample contains roughly 580,000 distinct CDR3 sequences, approximately 15% of which appear only once. The sequenced sample consisted of blood. Source of these receptors: a woman aged 25 to 39 with Graves' hyperthyroidism that later progressed to Graves' ophthalmopathy. CDR3s include the opening cysteine and the closing phenylalanine or tryptophan. The D gene is left open where the match is weak. Size is omitted from some rows. Given values are once, few, many or a class for expanded clones.

clone size	V gene	J gene	D gene	CDR3 DNA	CDR3 protein
-	TRBV18	TRBJ2-7	-	TGTGCCAGCTCACCATCAGCGAACGAGCAGTACTTC	CASSPSANEQYF
many	TRBV28	TRBJ2-4	-	TGTGCCAGCAGTATGACCCAAAACATTCAGTACTTC	CASSMTQNIQYF
many	TRBV12-3/TRBV12-4	TRBJ1-2	-	TGTGCCAGCAGTTTAGTAACAGACTATGGCTACACCTTC	CASSLVTDYGYTF
-	TRBV5-6	TRBJ2-7	-	TGTGCCAGCAGCTTGGGTATGGAGGGAGATCGCGGCGAGCAGTACTTC	CASSLGMEGDRGEQYF
many	TRBV19	TRBJ1-1	-	TGTGCCAGTAGTACTGAGGAAGGGGGGACTGAAGCTTTCTTT	CASSTEEGGTEAFF
-	TRBV6-5	TRBJ2-7	TRBD1	TGTGCCAGCAGTTACTCGGTGCAGGGGGCAGCCTACGAGCAGTACTTC	CASSYSVQGAAYEQYF
few	TRBV4-1	TRBJ1-1	-	TGCGCCAGCAGCCAAGCCCCGGGGGGTCCAGAAGCTTTCTTT	CASSQAPGGPEAFF
many	TRBV19	TRBJ1-2	TRBD1	TGTGCCAGTAGTACCTCCGGGACAGGGGGTGACGGCTACACCTTC	CASSTSGTGGDGYTF
many	TRBV28	TRBJ2-1	TRBD2	TGTGCCAGCAGCACCGGGACTAGCGCTTACAATGAGCAGTTCTTC	CASSTGTSAYNEQFF
many	TRBV6-2/TRBV6-3	TRBJ1-1	-	TGTGCCAGCAGCCTTGGACAAACTCGGAACACTGAAGCTTTCTTT	CASSLGQTRNTEAFF
many	TRBV19	TRBJ1-6	-	TGTGCCACACGATTAGGGAGACGCACGAATCCAACTCATTCACCCCTCCACTTT	CATRLGRRTNPTHSPLHF
-	TRBV27	TRBJ2-7	TRBD1	TGTGCCAGCAGGACTGCCGGGACAGGGATGTTCGAGCAGTACTTC	CASRTAGTGMFEQYF
-	TRBV5-1	TRBJ2-7	-	TGCGCCAGCAGCTTGGGGGGAGCTACCGTATCGTACGAGCAGTACTTC	CASSLGGATVSYEQYF
-	TRBV12-3/TRBV12-4	TRBJ1-1	-	TGTGCCAGCAGTTTATCAGGGAGGGTGAACACTGAAGCTTTCTTT	CASSLSGRVNTEAFF
many	TRBV30	TRBJ2-7	TRBD1	TGTGCCTGGGACCGAGGACAGGGTAACGAGCAGTACTTC	CAWDRGQGNEQYF
many	TRBV30	TRBJ1-5	-	TGTGCCTGGAGTGTAATGAGCAATCAGCCCCAGCATTTT	CAWSVMSNQPQHF
-	TRBV29-1	TRBJ2-2	TRBD2	TGCAGCGTCGTTACTAGCGGGACGAACACCGGGGAGCTGTTTTTT	CSVVTSGTNTGELFF
-	TRBV7-2	TRBJ2-1	TRBD2	TGTGCCAGCAGCCTAAAAGCGGGGAACTACAATGAGCAGTTCTTC	CASSLKAGNYNEQFF
-	TRBV20-1	TRBJ1-5	-	TGCAGTGCTAGAGTAGGGGCAGACCATAGCAATCAGCCCCAGCATTTT	CSARVGADHSNQPQHF
many	TRBV19	TRBJ1-2	-	TGTGCCAGTAGTATAGTGGTTCAGACGGATTATTATGGCTACACCTTC	CASSIVVQTDYYGYTF
-	TRBV5-4	TRBJ2-3	-	TGTGCCAGCAGCTCCCAGGGTCCAGGTACGCGGTATTTT	CASSSQGPGTRYF
many	TRBV7-2	TRBJ1-2	-	TGTGCCAGCAGCTTTGTGGAGGGCTATGGCTACACCTTC	CASSFVEGYGYTF
many	TRBV28	TRBJ1-4	-	TGTGCCAGCAGTTTAGGGGCCAGAGACAATGAAAAACTGTTTTTT	CASSLGARDNEKLFF
-	TRBV7-2	TRBJ2-1	-	TGTGCCAGCAGCTTAGGGGGCTTTAATGAGCAGTTCTTC	CASSLGGFNEQFF
many	TRBV12-3/TRBV12-4	TRBJ2-1	-	TGTGCCAGCAGCAAAACCGGGACCTCCTACAATGAGCAGTTCTTC	CASSKTGTSYNEQFF
many	TRBV12-3/TRBV12-4	TRBJ2-3	TRBD2	TGTGCCAGCGTAAGGACTAGCCCCGACACAGATACGCAGTATTTT	CASVRTSPDTDTQYF
many	TRBV7-2	TRBJ2-1	TRBD1	TGTGCCAGCAGCTTAGGGCAGGGGGCTATTGAGCAGTTCTTC	CASSLGQGAIEQFF
many	TRBV20-1	TRBJ2-3	TRBD2	TGCAGTGCTAGAGTGGGGACTAGTCTCGATACGCAGTATTTT	CSARVGTSLDTQYF
many	TRBV12-5	TRBJ1-1	-	TGTGCTAGTGGTTTGGAGGGAGCTGCTTTCTTT	CASGLEGAAFF
few	TRBV7-8	TRBJ2-6	-	TGTGCCAGCAGCTTGACAGGTTCGAGCTCTGGGGCCAACGTCCTGACTTTC	CASSLTGSSSGANVLTF
many	TRBV12-5	TRBJ2-5	-	TGTGCTAGTGGTTTGCCCCAAGAGACCCAGTACTTC	CASGLPQETQYF
many	TRBV7-2	TRBJ2-1	-	TGTGCCAGCAGCTTAGCTTTGGACAATGAGCAGTTCTTC	CASSLALDNEQFF
few	TRBV4-1	TRBJ2-2	-	TGCGCCAGCAGCCATAAACCGGGCTCCCAAAACACCGGGGAGCTGTTTTTT	CASSHKPGSQNTGELFF
many	TRBV27	TRBJ1-1	TRBD1	TGCGCCAGCAGCCGGGACAGTAACACTGAAGCTTTCTTT	CASSRDSNTEAFF
many	TRBV28	TRBJ2-7	-	TGTGCCAGCAGTTTACGTTTTTACGAGCAGTACTTC	CASSLRFYEQYF
many	TRBV28	TRBJ1-2	-	TGTGCCAGCAGTTCGACAGTCCCTAACTATGGCTACACCTTC	CASSSTVPNYGYTF